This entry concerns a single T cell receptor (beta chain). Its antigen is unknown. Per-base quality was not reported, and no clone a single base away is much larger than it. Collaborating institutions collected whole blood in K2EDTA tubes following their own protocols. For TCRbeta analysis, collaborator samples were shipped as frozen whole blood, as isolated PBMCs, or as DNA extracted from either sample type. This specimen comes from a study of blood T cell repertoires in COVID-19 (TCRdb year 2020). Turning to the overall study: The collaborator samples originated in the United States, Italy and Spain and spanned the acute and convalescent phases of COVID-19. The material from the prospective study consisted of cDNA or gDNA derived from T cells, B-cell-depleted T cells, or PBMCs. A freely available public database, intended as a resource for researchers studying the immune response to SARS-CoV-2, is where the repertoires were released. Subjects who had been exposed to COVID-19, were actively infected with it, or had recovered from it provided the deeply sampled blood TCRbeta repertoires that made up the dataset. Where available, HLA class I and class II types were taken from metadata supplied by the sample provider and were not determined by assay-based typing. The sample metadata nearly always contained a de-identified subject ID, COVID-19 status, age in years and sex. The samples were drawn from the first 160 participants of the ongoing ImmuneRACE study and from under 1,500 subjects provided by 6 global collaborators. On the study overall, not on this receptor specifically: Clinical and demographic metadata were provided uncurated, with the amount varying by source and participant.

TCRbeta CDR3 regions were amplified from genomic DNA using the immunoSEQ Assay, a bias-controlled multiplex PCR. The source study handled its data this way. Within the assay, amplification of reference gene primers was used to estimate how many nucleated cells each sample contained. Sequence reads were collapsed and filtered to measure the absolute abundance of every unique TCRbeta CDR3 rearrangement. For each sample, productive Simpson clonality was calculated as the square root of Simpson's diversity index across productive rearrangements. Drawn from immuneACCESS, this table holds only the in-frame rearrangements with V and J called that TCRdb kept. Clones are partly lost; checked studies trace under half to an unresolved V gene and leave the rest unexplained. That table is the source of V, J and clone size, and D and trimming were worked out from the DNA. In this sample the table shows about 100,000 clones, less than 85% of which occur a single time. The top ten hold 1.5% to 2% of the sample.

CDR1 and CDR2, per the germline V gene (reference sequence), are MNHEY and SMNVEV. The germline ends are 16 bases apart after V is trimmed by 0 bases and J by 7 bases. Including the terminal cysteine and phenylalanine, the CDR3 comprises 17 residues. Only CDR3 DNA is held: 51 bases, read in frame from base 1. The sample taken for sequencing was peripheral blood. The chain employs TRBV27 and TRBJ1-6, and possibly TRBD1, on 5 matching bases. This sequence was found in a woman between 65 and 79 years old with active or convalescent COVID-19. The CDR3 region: CASSLSISRGYNSPLHF. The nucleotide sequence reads TGTGCCAGCAGTTTATCGATTTCACGGGGGTACAATTCACCCCTCCACTTT.